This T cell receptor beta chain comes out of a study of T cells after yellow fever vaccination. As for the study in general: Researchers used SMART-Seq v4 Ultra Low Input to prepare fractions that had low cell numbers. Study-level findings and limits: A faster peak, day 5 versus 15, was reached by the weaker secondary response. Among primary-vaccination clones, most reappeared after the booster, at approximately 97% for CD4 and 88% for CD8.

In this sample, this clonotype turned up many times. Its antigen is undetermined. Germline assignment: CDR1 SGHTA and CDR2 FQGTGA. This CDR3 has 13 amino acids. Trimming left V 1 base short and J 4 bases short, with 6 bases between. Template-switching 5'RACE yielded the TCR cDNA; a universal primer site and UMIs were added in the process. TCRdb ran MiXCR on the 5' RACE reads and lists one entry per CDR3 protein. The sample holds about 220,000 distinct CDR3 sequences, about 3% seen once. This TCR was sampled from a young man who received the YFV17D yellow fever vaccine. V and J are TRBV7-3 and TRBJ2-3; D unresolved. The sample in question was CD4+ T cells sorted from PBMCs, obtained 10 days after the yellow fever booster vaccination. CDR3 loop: CASSLMVADTQYF. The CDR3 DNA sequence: TGTGCCAGCAGCTTAATGGTGGCAGATACGCAGTATTTT.